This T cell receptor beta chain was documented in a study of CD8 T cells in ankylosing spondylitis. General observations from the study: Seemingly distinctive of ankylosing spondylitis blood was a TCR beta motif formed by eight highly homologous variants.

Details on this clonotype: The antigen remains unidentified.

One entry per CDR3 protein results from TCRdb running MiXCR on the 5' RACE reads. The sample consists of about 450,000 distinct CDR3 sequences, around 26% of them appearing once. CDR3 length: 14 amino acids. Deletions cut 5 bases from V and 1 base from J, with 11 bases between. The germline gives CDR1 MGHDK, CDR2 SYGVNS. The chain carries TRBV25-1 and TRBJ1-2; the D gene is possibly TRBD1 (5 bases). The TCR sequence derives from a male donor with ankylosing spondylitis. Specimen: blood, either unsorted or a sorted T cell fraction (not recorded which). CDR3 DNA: TGTGCCAGCAGTAAGGGACTCAGTAACTATGGCTACACCTTC. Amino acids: CASSKGLSNYGYTF.